Sequencing of this TCR beta chain was carried out in a study of radiotherapy plus CTLA-4 blockade in lung cancer. Study at large: With approximately 30% of patients having disease control, objective responses were seen in approximately 17%.

Germline CDR1 is LNHNV and CDR2 is YYDKDF (reference sequence). This CDR3 has 15 amino acids. Data came from immunoSEQ multiplex PCR; TCRdb stores just in-frame clones and leaves some out. The sample yields approximately 77,000 clones, around 78% seen once. Lung cancer patients with chemo-refractory metastatic non-small-cell disease were given focal radiation plus CTLA-4 blockade with ipilimumab. Regarding this clone: Germline and junction disagree at one end, which may indicate a read error. At the DNA level, this CDR3 is encoded by other sequences in the same sample as well.

This chain links TRBV15 with TRBJ2-1, with D perhaps TRBD1 (5 bases). The sequence derives from a human donor with non-small cell lung cancer whose response to radiotherapy plus ipilimumab could not be evaluated. Some clones in this sample may be carry-over from other donors' samples. The sequencing used peripheral blood, collected from a patient treated with radiotherapy plus ipilimumab. CDR3 loop: CATSREDRFSNEQFF. The CDR3, as DNA: TGTGCTACCAGCAGAGAAGACAGATTTTCCAATGAGCAGTTCTTC.